These 11 T cell receptor beta chains were sequenced from one sample in a study of cytomegalovirus exposure and HLA in healthy donors. A multiplex PCR was run with 60 Vbeta primers and 13 Jbeta primers. TCRdb's copy holds only in-frame clones and misses some; the assay was immunoSEQ multiplex PCR. Of roughly 150,000 clones listed, 70% to 80% are singletons. The material sequenced was PBMCs. The source of these receptors is a man aged 30 to 39 in good health and CMV-seronegative.

The rearrangement uses TRBV9 and TRBJ2-7, with 7 bases fitting TRBD2. The V gene's germline CDR1 is SGDLS and CDR2 YYNGEE. V lost 4 bases, J lost 6 bases, and 13 bases stayed unmatched. This CDR3 is 15 amino acids long. CDR3 region: CASSPVEGGVREQYF. The CDR3 nucleotides read TGTGCCAGCAGCCCCGTGGAGGGAGGGGTTCGCGAGCAGTACTTC.

The chain couples TRBV7-2 to TRBJ2-2; 10 positions match TRBD2. The germline V gene has CDR1 SGHTA and CDR2 FQGNSA. The CDR3 extends over 16 amino acids. With V trimmed by 3 bases and J by 4 bases, 5 bases remained unmatched. The CDR3, as DNA: TGTGCCAGCAGCTTGCAACCTAGCGGGAGCACCGGGGAGCTGTTTTTT. Translated, it gives CASSLQPSGSTGELFF. Full variable domain (rest looked up from reference TRBV7-2 and TRBJ2-2): GAGVSQSPSNKVTEKGKDVELRCDPISGHTALYWYRQSLGQGLEFLIYFQGNSAPDKSGLPSDRFSAERTGGSVSTLTIQRTQQEDSAVYLCASSLQPSGSTGELFFGEGSRLTVL.

The chain links TRBV7-9 to TRBJ1-1, with D possibly matching TRBD1 (6 bases). Deletions cut 0 bases from V and 7 bases from J, with 12 bases between. The CDR3 covers 14 residues. Germline loops: CDR1 SEHNR, CDR2 FQNEAQ (reference sequence). The CDR3 DNA follows: TGTGCCAGCAGCTTAGCGCTGGGACAAATTGAAGCTTTCTTT. As protein: CASSLALGQIEAFF. Based on the CDR3 plus reference TRBV7-9 and TRBJ1-1, the full variable domain is DTGVSQNPRHKITKRGQNVTFRCDPISEHNRLYWYRQTLGQGPEFLTYFQNEAQLEKSRLLSDRFSAERPKGSFSTLEIQRTEQGDSAMYLCASSLALGQIEAFFGQGTRLTVV.

This chain connects TRBV10-3 to TRBJ2-1; perhaps TRBD2 as D (8 bases). The V end lost 8 bases, the J end lost 5 bases, and 22 bases lay between the germline ends. Germline lookup yields CDR1 ENHRY and CDR2 SYGVKD. The CDR3 is 16 residues long. The CDR3 protein is CAIGSSGGSGDNEQFF. CDR3 DNA sequence: TGTGCCATCGGCTCCTCAGGGGGTAGCGGGGACAATGAGCAGTTCTTC.

V is TRBV18 and J is TRBJ1-1, with 9 nucleotides matching TRBD1. Trimming cost V 4 bases and J 1 base; bases outside gene matches: 1. The CDR3 is made up of 14 amino acids. The germline CDR1 and CDR2 sequences are KGHSH and LQKENI. CDR3 protein: CASSRDRANTEAFF. In DNA, the CDR3 is TGTGCCAGCTCACGGGACAGGGCGAACACTGAAGCTTTCTTT.

This clone was seen only once. V and J are TRBV5-1 and TRBJ1-3; D might be TRBD1 (6 bases). The CDR3 has 18 residues. The ends were cut back, 1 base at V and 0 bases at J, with 17 bases in the middle. The germline V gene has CDR1 SGHRS and CDR2 YFSETQ. The CDR3: CASSLKLGGASSGNTIYF. The DNA for the CDR3 is TGCGCCAGCAGCTTGAAACTTGGGGGGGCGAGCTCTGGAAACACCATATATTTT.

The rearrangement links TRBV23-1 to TRBJ2-3; 11 nucleotides match TRBD2. TRBV23-1 is an open reading frame whose function is uncertain. J lost 1 base, V lost 8 bases, and 11 bases had no gene match. There are 17 residues in the CDR3. The CDR3 nucleotides read TGCGCCAGCTCCCGGGGTAGCGGGAGGGGGGGCACAGATACGCAGTATTTT. This codes for CASSRGSGRGGTDTQYF.

The V call is TRBV27, the J call TRBJ2-5; the D is unclear. Per germline, CDR1 MNHEY and CDR2 SMNVEV (reference sequence). The CDR3 consists of 14 residues. V was trimmed by 6 bases and J by 1 base, leaving 12 bases between them. The CDR3 reads CASSAADTQETQYF. The DNA for the CDR3 is TGTGCCAGCAGCGCCGCTGACACCCAAGAGACCCAGTACTTC.

The CDR3 nucleotides read TGCGCCAGCAGCTTGGTTAGCGGCTATAATGAGCAGTTCTTC. Its protein is CASSLVSGYNEQFF. V gene TRBV5-1 combines with J gene TRBJ2-1, with a possible D match to TRBD2 (6 bases). Trimming stripped 0 bases from V and 7 bases from J, with 11 bases between. Germline CDR1 reads SGHRS; CDR2 reads YFSETQ. CDR3 size: 14 residues.

The chain joins TRBV7-9 to TRBJ2-7, with a tentative D call TRBD2 (5 bases). With 5 bases removed from V and 4 bases from J, the gap between germline ends came to 12 bases. The CDR3 runs 13 residues. Germline CDR1 reads SEHNR; CDR2 reads FQNEAQ (reference sequence). The CDR3 spells CASSPTPGYEQYF. The CDR3 DNA reads as TGTGCCAGCAGCCCCACCCCGGGGTACGAGCAGTACTTC.

J is TRBJ2-1 and V is TRBV6-5; TRBD2 is a possible D gene (5 bases). Between the trimmed V and J ends, which lost 2 bases and 1 base, there was a span of 9 bases. The CDR3 extends over 15 amino acids. Per germline, CDR1 MNHEY and CDR2 SVGAGI. The CDR3 is CASSYIAISYNEQFF. Written as DNA, the CDR3 is TGTGCCAGCAGTTACATAGCGATATCCTACAATGAGCAGTTCTTC.